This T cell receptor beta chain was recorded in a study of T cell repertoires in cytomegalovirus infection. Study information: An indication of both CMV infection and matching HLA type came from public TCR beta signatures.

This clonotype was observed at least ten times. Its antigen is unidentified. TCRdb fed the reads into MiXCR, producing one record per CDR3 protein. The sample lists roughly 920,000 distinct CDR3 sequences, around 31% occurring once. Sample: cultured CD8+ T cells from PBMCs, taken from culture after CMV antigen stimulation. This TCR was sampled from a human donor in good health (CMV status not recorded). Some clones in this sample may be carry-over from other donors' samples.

The CDR3 region is CASSLGTGGPYNEQFF. For the CDR3, the DNA is TGTGCCAGCAGCTTAGGAACGGGGGGTCCCTACAATGAGCAGTTCTTC. The rearrangement uses TRBV13 and TRBJ2-1, with TRBD2 matching 7 bases. With 0 bases clipped from V and 2 bases from J, the junction kept 4 bases outside the gene matches. Per germline, CDR1 PRHDT and CDR2 FYEKMQ (reference sequence). The CDR3 contains 16 residues. Looking up the rest from reference TRBV13 and TRBJ2-1 gives the full variable domain: AAGVIQSPRHLIKEKRETATLKCYPIPRHDTVYWYQQGPGQDPQFLISFYEKMQSDKGSIPDRFSAQQFSDYHSELNMSSLELGDSALYFCASSLGTGGPYNEQFFGPGTRLTVL.